The 5 T cell receptor beta chains below all came from one sample that was sequenced in a study of blood T cell repertoires in COVID-19. Generated by immunoSEQ multiplex PCR, the TCRdb table keeps only in-frame clones and is missing some. The sample has around 130,000 clones, over 80% seen once. Sequencing was performed on PBMCs or T cells enriched from blood (not recorded which). These receptor sequences come from a man younger than 40 who had recovered from COVID-19.

This clone was picked up a small number of times. For the CDR3, the DNA is TGTGCCACCAGTGGGGACAGTGTCTCTGGAAACACCATATATTTT. Translation: CATSGDSVSGNTIYF. The chain recombines TRBV24-1 with TRBJ1-3; 7 bases map to TRBD1. The CDR3 loop spans 15 amino acids. Germline loops: CDR1 KGHDR, CDR2 SFDVKD. V trimming: 5 bases; J trimming: 0 bases; junction bases outside the gene matches: 3.

V gene TRBV27 combines with J gene TRBJ2-2, with D possibly matching TRBD2 (5 bases). The CDR3 length is 16 residues. Between the trimmed V and J ends, which lost 7 bases and 1 base, there was a span of 16 bases. CDR1 and CDR2 from the germline V gene are MNHEY and SMNVEV (reference sequence). As DNA, the CDR3 is TGTGCCAGCAATCCCTGGGAGCCGCAGAACACCGGGGAGCTGTTTTTT. Translation gives CASNPWEPQNTGELFF.

The rearrangement joins TRBV2 to TRBJ1-2; possibly TRBD1 for D (6 bases). There are 14 residues in the CDR3. The V end was cut by 6 bases, the J end by 2 bases, with 13 bases between. In germline, CDR1 is SNHLY, CDR2 FYNNEI. The CDR3 protein is CASRVDRQNYGYTF. CDR3 DNA sequence: TGTGCCAGCAGGGTGGACAGACAAAACTATGGCTACACCTTC.

The chain recombines TRBV5-1 with TRBJ2-2; D may be TRBD2 (6 bases). Trimming left V 0 bases short and J 0 bases short, with 9 bases between. The germline V gene encodes CDR1 SGHRS and CDR2 YFSETQ. The CDR3 spans 16 residues. The CDR3 sequence is CASSLGGGANTGELFF. CDR3 sequence (DNA): TGCGCCAGCAGCTTGGGAGGCGGGGCGAACACCGGGGAGCTGTTTTTT.

The chain carries TRBV15 and TRBJ1-1, with D unresolved. This CDR3 has 15 residues. The germline V gene has CDR1 LNHNV and CDR2 YYDKDF (reference sequence). V lost 0 bases, J lost 5 bases, and 13 bases lay in between. CDR3 region: CATSRDRGPGTEAFF. The CDR3 nucleotides read TGTGCCACCAGCAGAGATCGAGGGCCGGGGACTGAAGCTTTCTTT.